This TCR beta chain was identified during a study of T cells in Graves' hyperthyroidism and ophthalmopathy. Recently diagnosed hyperthyroidism of less than 2 months' duration affected patients aged 18 to 65. The diagnostic basis comprised clinical symptoms, serum thyroxine and TRAb, thyroid ultrasound and orbital computed tomography. Fresh peripheral blood, roughly 10 ml, was the source of the PBMCs. CDR1 SNHLY and CDR2 FYNNEI come from the germline V gene. With V trimmed by 4 bases and J by 3 bases, 2 bases remained unmatched. The CDR3 extends over 14 amino acids. Points from the study as a whole: In blood, most of the thyroid clonotypes expanded above 0.001 were also present.

This clonotype was detected ten times or more. Antigen unknown. Amplification targeted TCR beta CDR3 regions from RNA transcripts. TCR CDR3 underwent first-round RT-PCR with the HTBI primer set. Via MiXCR, TCRdb re-called the multiplex PCR reads, giving one row per CDR3 protein. The sample has almost 600,000 distinct CDR3 sequences, 11% to 15% seen once; the top ten hold roughly 5.5%. This receptor was taken from a woman aged 25-40 years with Graves' hyperthyroidism that later progressed to Graves' ophthalmopathy. Specimen: blood. This sequence joins TRBV2 and TRBJ1-4; 7 bases agree with TRBD1. Here the CDR3 reads CASSGDSANEKLFF. In DNA form, the CDR3 reads TGTGCCAGCAGTGGGGACAGCGCTAATGAAAAACTGTTTTTT.